This is a list of T cell receptor beta chains from one sample in a study of blood T cell repertoires in COVID-19. Profiled with immunoSEQ multiplex PCR; TCRdb holds only in-frame clones, not every one. The repertoire has over 300,000 clones, around nine tenths of them found once; the top ten carry 9.5%. Sequenced: PBMCs or T cells enriched from blood (not recorded which). These receptors came from a woman in her 40s who had recovered from COVID-19. CDR3s leave out the opening cysteine and the closing phenylalanine or tryptophan. A D gene is named only where the DNA matches it firmly.

cdr3_aa	d_call	j_call	cdr3_length	v_call
ASSRGTDTEAF	TRBD1	TRBJ1-1	11	TRBV5-1
ASTPSRGRETQY	NA	TRBJ2-5	12	TRBV6-4
ASKGLAGLGTQY	TRBD2	TRBJ2-5	12	TRBV2
SASPTGEYGYT	TRBD1	TRBJ1-2	11	TRBV29-1
ASRAGTGSSPLH	TRBD1	TRBJ1-6	12	TRBV6-5
ASSSGGTNTGELF	NA	TRBJ2-2	13	TRBV11-3
ASSYSPSGGQETQY	TRBD2	TRBJ2-5	14	TRBV6-5
ASQLRGGNTGELF	TRBD2	TRBJ2-2	13	TRBV6-6
ASSEYRLAGITDTQY	TRBD2	TRBJ2-3	15	TRBV6-1
SAFQGYGYT	NA	TRBJ1-2	9	TRBV20-1
ATSRDLVGAGGNTIY	NA	TRBJ1-3	15	TRBV15
ASSESGKGRYRGYT	NA	TRBJ1-2	14	TRBV25-1
ASSWNGGNEQF	NA	TRBJ2-1	11	TRBV5-1
ASSLIGRVGNTIY	NA	TRBJ1-3	13	TRBV28
AWSEQDRLSEAF	TRBD1	TRBJ1-1	12	TRBV30
ASSSRTENNSPLH	NA	TRBJ1-6	13	TRBV2
ALRRSYEQY	NA	TRBJ2-7	9	TRBV30
ASSVGHRNTEAF	NA	TRBJ1-1	12	TRBV9
ASSLGRRQTYEQY	NA	TRBJ2-7	13	TRBV13
AGRQGTDEQY	TRBD1	TRBJ2-7	10	TRBV2
ASSLGRERAYNEQF	TRBD2	TRBJ2-1	14	TRBV7-2
ASSRGAAGGAYEQY	TRBD2	TRBJ2-7	14	TRBV7-2
ASSEATGSLGETQY	NA	TRBJ2-5	14	TRBV6-1
ASSESGQTYGYT	TRBD1	TRBJ1-2	12	TRBV10-2
ASSLAHFTGLGYT	NA	TRBJ1-2	13	TRBV7-8
ASRGKGANEKLF	NA	TRBJ1-4	12	TRBV2
ASSVVGTGENTEAF	TRBD1	TRBJ1-1	14	TRBV9
ASSLLEGAYYEQY	TRBD1	TRBJ2-7	13	TRBV6-2/TRBV6-3
ASSLASGGASETQY	TRBD2	TRBJ2-5	14	TRBV5-1
ASSLILARTGELF	TRBD2	TRBJ2-2	13	TRBV13
ASSLYGGNTDTQY	TRBD2	TRBJ2-3	13	TRBV27
AIRGQTNTEAF	TRBD1	TRBJ1-1	11	TRBV10-3
ASSLGTSGTDTQY	TRBD2	TRBJ2-3	13	TRBV7-7
ASSQGGGPGGDEQF	NA	TRBJ2-1	14	TRBV4-2
ASSLQGSSYGYT	NA	TRBJ1-2	12	TRBV27
AWSVSSGRRSPLH	NA	TRBJ1-6	13	TRBV30
ASRGSGSKGETQY	TRBD2	TRBJ2-5	13	TRBV2
ASSFAGQPPGEQY	NA	TRBJ2-7	13	TRBV5-1
SASGRGTDTQY	NA	TRBJ2-3	11	TRBV20-1
ASSSSAGNSPLH	NA	TRBJ1-6	12	TRBV5-1
ASSQDSGDTGELF	NA	TRBJ2-2	13	TRBV4-3
ASSRGGKAMNTEAF	NA	TRBJ1-1	14	TRBV19
ASSSRESSYNEQF	NA	TRBJ2-1	13	TRBV11-3
ASSSGRGPQETQY	TRBD2	TRBJ2-5	13	TRBV4-3
ASSPSPGLGLTGELF	NA	TRBJ2-2	15	TRBV27
ASSPPVQQGQETQY	NA	TRBJ2-5	14	TRBV18
ATQTVREEKLF	NA	TRBJ1-4	11	TRBV2